This T cell receptor beta chain is drawn from a study of cytomegalovirus exposure and HLA in healthy donors. Regarding the study as a whole: Association of 16,951 TCR beta sequences with HLA alleles was found at 0.05 false discovery rate in a later analysis. The study dropped some indistinguishable V segments, TRBV6-2 and TRBV6-3 among them. Published work reported that the classifier diagnosed cytomegalovirus status with high specificity and sensitivity.

With regard to this clone: The antigen is unknown.

V lost 3 bases and J 5 bases, leaving 17 bases between the germline ends. Germline assignment: CDR1 SGDLS and CDR2 YYNGEE. There are 15 residues in the CDR3. Both 60 Vbeta primers and 13 Jbeta primers went into the PCR. This table comes from immunoSEQ multiplex PCR, and its TCRdb copy is limited to in-frame clones, with some not included. The table includes some 140,000 clones, roughly three quarters detected once. This chain joins TRBV9 and TRBJ2-5, with a tentative D call TRBD1 (6 bases). The TCR sequence derives from a man aged 25 to 45 in good health and CMV-seronegative. The material sequenced was PBMCs. CDR3 sequence: CASSAGQGLGETQYF. CDR3 bases: TGTGCCAGCAGCGCGGGACAAGGCCTGGGGGAGACCCAGTACTTC.